The 6 T cell receptor beta chains below come from one sample, sequenced in a study of OX40 agonist ivuxolimab in advanced cancers. This table comes from immunoSEQ multiplex PCR, and its TCRdb copy is limited to in-frame clones, with some not included. The table includes more than 75,000 clones, more than 80% detected once. The source material was CD4+ or CD8+ T cells sorted from blood, sampled in a trial of the OX40 agonist ivuxolimab. All receptors come from an adult with an advanced solid tumor such as melanoma, head and neck, liver or kidney cancer.

V is TRBV6-5 and J is TRBJ1-1; D is perhaps TRBD1 (6 bases). CDR1 and CDR2 from the germline V gene are MNHEY and SVGAGI. Trimming removed 7 bases from V and 1 base from J, with 13 bases in between. This CDR3 is built from 14 residues. The DNA for the CDR3 is TGTGCCAGCACCGAAAGGGGGAGGAACACTGAAGCTTTCTTT. Translating it yields CASTERGRNTEAFF.

The J gene is TRBJ1-5, the V gene TRBV9; tentatively, D is TRBD1 (5 bases). CDR1 is SGDLS, CDR2 YYNGEE, per germline. With 3 bases removed from V and 2 bases from J, the gap between germline ends came to 12 bases. This CDR3 is built from 15 residues. CDR3 bases: TGTGCCAGCAGCGCGCAGGGTTCGGGCAATCAGCCCCAGCATTTT. Encoded protein: CASSAQGSGNQPQHF.

The V gene is TRBV4-1, the J gene TRBJ2-1, with 8 bases matching TRBD2. Trimming took 4 bases from V and 10 from J; bases not matched to a gene: 12. Germline loops: CDR1 MGHRA, CDR2 YSYEKL. This CDR3 has 15 residues. DNA of the CDR3: TGCGCCAGCAGCCGGGGCCCAGCGGGAGACAGCGAGCAGTTCTTC. Translation gives CASSRGPAGDSEQFF.

The rearrangement links TRBV6-1 to TRBJ2-1, with a tentative D call TRBD2 (5 bases). The CDR3 covers 15 residues. The V and J ends lost 8 bases and 0 bases respectively, with 14 bases between them. Germline assignment: CDR1 MNHNS and CDR2 SASEGT. The CDR3 nucleotides read TGTGCCAGCGTGGAGCGGAGGAGCTCCTACAATGAGCAGTTCTTC. Translating gives CASVERRSSYNEQFF.

The chain employs TRBV21-1 and TRBJ2-1. TRBV21-1 is listed as a pseudogene. The CDR3 runs to 18 residues. CDR3 nucleotides: TGTGCCAGCAGCGCGCATGGGACCGGTTTTCGTCCTAGTGATGAGCAGTTCTTC. Translating gives CASSAHGTGFRPSDEQFF.

The J gene is TRBJ1-3, the V gene TRBV5-1; the D is unclear. The germline CDR1 and CDR2 sequences are SGHRS and YFSETQ. The V end was cut by 0 bases, the J end by 3 bases, with 10 bases between. The CDR3 runs 15 residues. The CDR3 protein is CASSLAGQHGNTIYF. CDR3 in DNA: TGCGCCAGCAGCTTGGCTGGCCAGCATGGAAACACCATATATTTT.